This entry describes one T cell receptor (beta chain). Per the original data handling: Amplification of reference gene primers was used by the study to estimate nucleated cell counts. TCRdb keeps only in-frame clones here, not all; method: immunoSEQ multiplex PCR. For V, J and clone size, that table is used; D and trimming come from the DNA. The table records under 200,000 clones, roughly four fifths of them present only once. The entry originates in a study of blood T cell repertoires in COVID-19. Study summary: The origin of the acute and convalescent COVID-19 samples was the United States, Italy and Spain. From T cells, B-cell-depleted T cells, or PBMCs came the material, which was cDNA or gDNA.

Germline CDR1 SGHNT, CDR2 YYREEE (reference sequence). The CDR3 totals 16 residues. The V end lost 4 bases, the J end lost 0 bases, and 14 bases lay between the germline ends. The sample consisted of peripheral blood. The sequence derives from a man between 65 and 80 years old with active or convalescent COVID-19. V gene TRBV5-4 combines with J gene TRBJ2-1; D is possibly TRBD2 (5 bases). The CDR3 DNA is TGTGCCAGCAGCCGGGAACTTAGCATCTCCTACAATGAGCAGTTCTTC. Protein: CASSRELSISYNEQFF.